Sequencing of this TCR beta chain was carried out in a study of cytomegalovirus exposure and HLA in healthy donors. The study's findings and limits: In a later analysis, first-cohort TCR clusters were found to tend to co-occur in the approximately 110 validation repertoires. For cytomegalovirus status, the classifier reportedly gave diagnoses with high specificity and sensitivity.

A remark on this clone: What it recognizes is unknown. This CDR3 is also generated by other DNA sequences in the sample.

CDR3 length: 16 residues. V shed 4 bases and J 2 bases; nucleotides not matched to a gene: 9. Germline V gene lookup returns CDR1 SGHRS and CDR2 YFSETQ. The assay was immunoSEQ multiplex PCR, and TCRdb's table has in-frame clones only and misses some. This table holds 200,000 or so clones, more than 65% found once. This clonotype was sampled from a woman aged 25-40 years in good health and CMV-seropositive. Material: PBMCs. This chain uses TRBV5-1 with TRBJ2-3, with 8 bases aligning to TRBD2. The DNA for the CDR3 is TGCGCCAGCAGCCTCACCACTAGCGGTCCCACAGATACGCAGTATTTT. Its translation: CASSLTTSGPTDTQYF. Based on the CDR3 plus reference TRBV5-1 and TRBJ2-3, the full variable domain is KAGVTQTPRYLIKTRGQQVTLSCSPISGHRSVSWYQQTPGQGLQFLFEYFSETQRNKGNFPGRFSGRQFSNSRSEMNVSTLELGDSALYLCASSLTTSGPTDTQYFGPGTRLTVL.